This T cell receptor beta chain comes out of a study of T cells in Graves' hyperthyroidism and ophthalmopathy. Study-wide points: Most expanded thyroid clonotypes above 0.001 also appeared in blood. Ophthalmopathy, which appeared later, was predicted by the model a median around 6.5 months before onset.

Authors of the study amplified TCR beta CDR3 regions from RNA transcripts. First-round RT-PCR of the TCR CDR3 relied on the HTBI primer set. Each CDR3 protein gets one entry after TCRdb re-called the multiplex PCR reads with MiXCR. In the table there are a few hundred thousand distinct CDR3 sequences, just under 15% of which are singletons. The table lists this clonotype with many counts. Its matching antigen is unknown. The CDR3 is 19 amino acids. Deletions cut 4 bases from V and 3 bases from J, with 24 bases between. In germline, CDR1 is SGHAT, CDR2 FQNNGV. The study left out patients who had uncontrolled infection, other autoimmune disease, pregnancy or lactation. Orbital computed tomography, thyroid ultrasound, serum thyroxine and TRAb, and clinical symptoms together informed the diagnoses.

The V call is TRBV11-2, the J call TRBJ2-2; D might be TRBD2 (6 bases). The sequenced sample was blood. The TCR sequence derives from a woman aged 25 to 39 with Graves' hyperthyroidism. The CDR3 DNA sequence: TGTGCCAGCAGCTCGCGTCTAGCGCTCGGTGGTGGGGACACCGGGGAGCTGTTTTTT. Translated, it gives CASSSRLALGGGDTGELFF.